A single sample is the source of the 30 T cell receptor beta chains below, sequenced in a study of T cell repertoires in aging, cancer and after chemotherapy. TRB rearrangements spanning V, D and J were amplified using mixed TRB-A/B primers. TCRdb re-derived calls from the multiplex PCR reads in MiXCR, one entry per CDR3 protein. Counted here are approximately 6,600 distinct CDR3 sequences, around 30% occurring once; the ten biggest clones make up 65% to 75%. Amplification of TCR beta used genomic DNA extracted from peripheral blood. Sequenced input: blood. These receptors all come from a human donor with a blood cancer. The donor label of this sample is uncertain.

This clonotype has a handful of counts. V usage is TRBV7-6 and J usage is TRBJ2-2, with 15 bases matching TRBD2. In germline, CDR1 is SGHVS, CDR2 FNYEAQ. V shed 5 bases and J 4 bases; nucleotides not matched to a gene: 8. The CDR3 has 18 residues. CDR3 region: CASSPRTSGGAGTGELFF. The CDR3 nucleotides read TGTGCCAGCAGCCCTAGGACTAGCGGGGGGGCCGGCACCGGGGAGCTGTTTTTT.

The CDR3: CASSLGARVNTEAFF. For the CDR3, the DNA is TGCGCCAGCAGCTTGGGCGCCAGGGTCAACACTGAAGCTTTCTTT. The chain links TRBV5-1 to TRBJ1-1, with D possibly TRBD1 on 5 matching bases. V dropped 0 bases and J dropped 2 bases, with 11 bases sitting between them. The CDR3 runs to 15 residues. Germline V gene data show CDR1 as SGHRS and CDR2 as YFSETQ.

The genes are TRBV6-1 and TRBJ1-3; D is unresolved. This CDR3 comprises 14 residues. CDR1 and CDR2 from the germline V gene are MNHNS and SASEGT. Trimming removed 4 bases from V and 2 bases from J, with 9 bases in between. CDR3 amino acids: CASSGSEAGNTIYF. In DNA, the CDR3 is TGTGCCAGCAGTGGAAGTGAAGCTGGAAACACCATATATTTT.

The V call is TRBV19, the J call TRBJ1-2; the match to TRBD1 covers 8 bases. V shed 7 bases and J 1 base; nucleotides not matched to a gene: 5. CDR1 is LNHDA and CDR2 is SQIVND in the germline V gene (reference sequence). There are 14 residues in the CDR3. CDR3 DNA sequence: TGTGCCAGTACCGGGACAGGCCTTAACTATGGCTACACCTTC. This codes for CASTGTGLNYGYTF.

There are a few counts of this clonotype. V gene TRBV6-1 combines with J gene TRBJ1-3; D may be TRBD1 (5 bases). In germline, CDR1 is MNHNS, CDR2 SASEGT. V lost 7 bases, J lost 0 bases, and 13 bases lay in between. The CDR3 consists of 15 residues. For the CDR3, the DNA is TGTGCCAGCACCATAAGACAGAGCTCTGGAAACACCATATATTTT. Encoded protein: CASTIRQSSGNTIYF.

The chain has TRBV6-4 and TRBJ2-3; 9 nucleotides match TRBD2. With V trimmed by 5 bases and J by 4 bases, 10 bases remained unmatched. The CDR3 totals 16 residues. The V gene's germline CDR1 is MRHNA and CDR2 SNTAGT. CDR3 nucleotide sequence: TGTGCCAGCAGTCCCCGCGGGGGGGCGGGAGCAGATACGCAGTATTTT. It yields the protein CASSPRGGAGADTQYF.

This clonotype has a handful of counts. The chain uses TRBV12-3 or TRBV12-4 and TRBJ1-5; D is possibly TRBD1 (6 bases). This CDR3 has 15 residues. V lost 6 bases to trimming and J lost 0 bases, with 12 bases between them. This CDR3 reads CASRHGGYSNQPQHF. The CDR3 DNA sequence: TGTGCCAGCAGGCATGGGGGCTATAGCAATCAGCCCCAGCATTTT.

The chain joins TRBV4-1 to TRBJ1-4; 9 nucleotides align to TRBD1. Germline V gives CDR1 MGHRA, CDR2 YSYEKL. The trim removed 4 bases at V and 6 bases at J, leaving 3 bases unmatched. The CDR3 has 14 amino acids. This CDR3 reads CASSPDRGYEKLFF. The CDR3 coding sequence is TGCGCCAGCAGCCCAGACAGGGGGTATGAAAAACTGTTTTTT.

The V and J genes are TRBV14 and TRBJ2-3; 10 nucleotides line up with TRBD2. The CDR3 length is 16 residues. Trimming took 1 base from V and 3 from J; bases not matched to a gene: 4. Germline V gene data show CDR1 as SGHDN and CDR2 as FVKESK. The CDR3 is CASSQGSGGNTDTQYF. The CDR3 bases are TGTGCCAGCAGCCAAGGTAGCGGGGGGAATACAGATACGCAGTATTTT.

V gene TRBV6-1 combines with J gene TRBJ2-7; 12 positions match TRBD2. Per germline, CDR1 MNHNS and CDR2 SASEGT. V dropped 5 bases and J dropped 6; count of bases not matched to a gene: 8. CDR3 length: 15 residues. The CDR3 nucleotides read TGTGCCAGCAGTCCGAGGACTAGCGGGGTTGGCGAGCAGTACTTC. Translating it yields CASSPRTSGVGEQYF.

The V gene is TRBV20-1, the J gene TRBJ2-2, with D uncertain. The CDR3 sequence is 13 residues long. Trimming removed 8 bases from V and 7 bases from J, with 17 bases in between. Germline values: CDR1 DFQATT, CDR2 SNEGSKA (reference sequence). The DNA of the CDR3 is TGCAGTACGCCGGGCCCGCGGATCGGGGAGCTGTTTTTT. Protein: CSTPGPRIGELFF.

This clonotype was picked up a small number of times. The CDR3 loop is CASSWGLPGELFF. The CDR3, as DNA: TGTGCCAGCAGCTGGGGTCTGCCGGGGGAGCTGTTTTTT. The chain employs TRBV5-4 and TRBJ2-2; D is ambiguous. Trimming left V 3 bases short and J 8 bases short, with 11 bases between. The CDR3 runs to 13 residues. The germline CDR1 and CDR2 sequences are SGHNT and YYREEE (reference sequence). Drawing the rest from reference TRBV5-4 and TRBJ2-2, the complete variable domain is ETGVTQSPTHLIKTRGQQVTLRCSSQSGHNTVSWYQQALGQGPQFIFQYYREEENGRGNFPPRFSGLQFPNYSSELNVNALELDDSALYLCASSWGLPGELFFGEGSRLTVL.

The genes are TRBV13 and TRBJ2-3; maybe TRBD2 (5 bases). The germline CDR1 and CDR2 sequences are PRHDT and FYEKMQ (reference sequence). The CDR3 consists of 21 residues. V gave up 6 bases and J gave up 0 bases, with 31 bases separating them. CDR3 bases: TGTGCCAGCAGTCCACCCCTCCCAGCGGTAGAAGTCCGGGCTAGCACAGATACGCAGTATTTT. It encodes CASSPPLPAVEVRASTDTQYF.

The chain combines TRBV11-1 with TRBJ2-7; TRBD2 is a possible D gene (6 bases). Germline V gene data show CDR1 as SGHAT and CDR2 as FQDESV (reference sequence). The V gene lost 5 bases and the J gene lost 5 bases, with 13 bases spanning the gap. CDR3 length equals 13 residues. For the CDR3, the DNA is TGTGCCAGCAGCCGGACTACGAGGGACGAGCAGTACTTC. It encodes CASSRTTRDEQYF.

CDR3 DNA sequence: TGTGCCAGCAGCCCTAGCGGGGGGGCCATCTGGGAGACCCAGTACTTC. The encoded protein is CASSPSGGAIWETQYF. The chain has TRBV14 and TRBJ2-5; TRBD2 agrees at 12 bases. Unmatched junction bases numbered 8, after V lost 4 bases and J lost 5 bases. The CDR3 length is 16 residues. Germline loops: CDR1 SGHDN, CDR2 FVKESK. Combining the CDR3 with reference TRBV14 and TRBJ2-5 gives the whole variable domain EAGVTQFPSHSVIEKGQTVTLRCDPISGHDNLYWYRRVMGKEIKFLLHFVKESKQDESGMPNNRFLAERTGGTYSTLKVQPAELEDSGVYFCASSPSGGAIWETQYFGPGTRLLVL.

The chain joins TRBV6-5 to TRBJ2-7; 9 positions match TRBD1. Germline V gives CDR1 MNHEY, CDR2 SVGAGI. The CDR3 runs 14 residues. The trim removed 7 bases at V and 7 bases at J, leaving 11 bases unmatched. This CDR3 is CASTVNRGLGEQYF. The CDR3 DNA reads TGTGCCAGCACTGTAAACAGGGGGCTAGGAGAGCAGTACTTC.

This clonotype occurred a few times. The genes are TRBV5-6 and TRBJ2-2; no clear D gene. V lost 1 base to trimming and J lost 7 bases, with 11 bases between them. There are 14 residues in the CDR3. Germline values: CDR1 SGHDT, CDR2 YYEEEE. CDR3 protein: CASSLNLPLGELFF. The CDR3 DNA follows: TGTGCCAGCAGCTTGAACCTCCCCCTCGGGGAGCTGTTTTTT.

On this clonotype itself: Mismatch with germline at one junction end may stem from a read error. CDR3 DNA: TGTGCCAGCAGCTTTGCGGGGGGGGCAGATACGCAGTATTTT. It encodes CASSFAGGADTQYF. The chain recombines TRBV5-1 with TRBJ2-3, with 9 bases aligning to TRBD2. This CDR3 has 14 amino acids. Germline V gene lookup returns CDR1 SGHRS and CDR2 YFSETQ. Complete variable domain (other parts from reference TRBV5-1 and TRBJ2-3): KAGVTQTPRYLIKTRGQQVTLSCSPISGHRSVSWYQQTPGQGLQFLFEYFSETQRNKGNFPGRFSGRQFSNSRSEMNVSTLELGDSALYLCASSFAGGADTQYFGPGTRLTVL.

This clonotype was observed a handful of times. The rearrangement uses TRBV6-4 and TRBJ2-6; the match to TRBD1 covers 7 bases. The V gene's germline CDR1 is MRHNA and CDR2 SNTAGT. With 3 bases clipped from V and 12 bases from J, the junction kept 5 bases outside the gene matches. This CDR3 contains 13 residues. The CDR3 protein is CASSDGDSRVLTF. The CDR3 nucleotides are TGTGCCAGCAGTGATGGGGACAGCCGCGTCCTGACTTTC.

Details on this clonotype: One base away lies a much larger clone, so this may be a sequencing read error. V usage is TRBV29-1 and J usage is TRBJ1-1, with D uncertain. This CDR3 has 10 amino acids. From germline, CDR1 is SQVTM and CDR2 ANQGSEA. The CDR3 sequence: CSVEVTESFF. CDR3 nucleotides: TGCAGCGTTGAGGTAACTGAATCTTTCTTT.

This clonotype was found a few times. V and J are TRBV18 and TRBJ1-2, with TRBD1 identical over 10 bases. Germline CDR1 is KGHSH and CDR2 is LQKENI. The CDR3 has 15 amino acids. V trimming: 4 bases; J trimming: 8 bases; junction bases outside the gene matches: 10. The CDR3: CASSQYRGQGYGYTF. The DNA of the CDR3 is TGTGCCAGCTCACAATATAGGGGACAGGGGTACGGCTACACCTTC.

This clonotype was seen more than once but under ten times. The chain has TRBV5-3 and TRBJ1-5; no reliable D call. TRBV5-3 has ORF status, its function being uncertain. V gave up 8 bases and J gave up 2 bases, with 17 bases separating them. CDR3 length: 15 amino acids. CDR3 in amino acids: CASNLEGFGNQPQHF. CDR3 bases: TGTGCCAGCAACTTAGAGGGCTTCGGCAATCAGCCCCAGCATTTT.

This clonotype is medium-sized. This chain uses TRBV19 with TRBJ1-2; 7 bases agree with TRBD1. This CDR3 comprises 12 residues. With V trimmed by 7 bases and J by 4 bases, 3 bases remained unmatched. Germline lookup yields CDR1 LNHDA and CDR2 SQIVND (reference sequence). CDR3 sequence reads: CASTRDSYGYTF. The CDR3 coding sequence is TGTGCCAGTACCCGGGACAGCTATGGCTACACCTTC.

This clonotype was detected only a few times. This rearrangement joins TRBV7-6 to TRBJ2-5; no reliable D call. The CDR3 totals 14 residues. The V end was cut by 1 base, the J end by 5 bases, with 11 bases between. The germline V gene has CDR1 SGHVS and CDR2 FNYEAQ. CDR3 sequence reads: CASSLGPMLETQYF. In nucleotides, the CDR3 is TGTGCCAGCAGCTTAGGCCCGATGTTGGAGACCCAGTACTTC.

The chain is built from TRBV20-1 and TRBJ1-1; the D is unclear. CDR3 length: 10 residues. Between the trimmed V and J ends, which lost 1 base and 13 bases, there was a span of 10 bases. The V gene's germline CDR1 is DFQATT and CDR2 SNEGSKA (reference sequence). CDR3 bases: TGCAGTGCTAGAGGGGCGGCGGTTTTCTTT. Translation: CSARGAAVFF.

This clonotype was detected only a few times. The CDR3 nucleotides read TGTGCCAGCAGCTTGGCGGGACAGGGGACCTCCGGTGAAAAACTGTTTTTT. Amino acids: CASSLAGQGTSGEKLFF. This chain joins TRBV5-4 and TRBJ1-4; 10 bases match TRBD1. Looked up from germline, CDR1 is SGHNT and CDR2 is YYREEE (reference sequence). The CDR3 consists of 17 residues. V was clipped by 0 bases and J by 7 bases; unmatched bases: 9.

This clonotype was counted ten times or more. The chain combines TRBV6-1 with TRBJ1-2, with D maybe TRBD1 (5 bases). This CDR3 contains 14 residues. Trimming took 4 bases from V and 3 from J, leaving 12 bases between them. Germline V lookup: CDR1 MNHNS, CDR2 SASEGT. The CDR3 is CASSAGAWDYGYTF. CDR3 nucleotide sequence: TGTGCCAGCAGTGCCGGGGCCTGGGACTATGGCTACACCTTC.

This clonotype ranks as medium-sized. The chain couples TRBV19 to TRBJ1-2, with TRBD1 identical over 9 bases. Germline trimming cut 4 bases from V and 6 bases from J; bases unmatched to any gene: 3. CDR3 size: 13 residues. Germline loops: CDR1 LNHDA, CDR2 SQIVND (reference sequence). The DNA of the CDR3 is TGTGCCAGTAGTACCGGACAGGGGAATGGCTACACCTTC. Translating gives CASSTGQGNGYTF.

This clonotype is medium-sized in the sample. The chain has TRBV5-6 and TRBJ2-6, with D unclear. This CDR3 is built from 13 residues. V lost 4 bases and J lost 0, with 2 bases in between. The germline V gene has CDR1 SGHDT and CDR2 YYEEEE. DNA for the CDR3: TGTGCCAGCAGCCACTCTGGGGCCAACGTCCTGACTTTC. Protein sequence: CASSHSGANVLTF.

The chain employs TRBV18 and TRBJ1-1; D remains unclear. Trimming removed 3 bases at V and 0 bases at J, with 5 bases between. CDR3 length: 13 residues. From germline, CDR1 is KGHSH and CDR2 LQKENI. CDR3 coding DNA: TGTGCCAGCTCACCGCAGGTGAACACTGAAGCTTTCTTT. Encoded protein: CASSPQVNTEAFF.